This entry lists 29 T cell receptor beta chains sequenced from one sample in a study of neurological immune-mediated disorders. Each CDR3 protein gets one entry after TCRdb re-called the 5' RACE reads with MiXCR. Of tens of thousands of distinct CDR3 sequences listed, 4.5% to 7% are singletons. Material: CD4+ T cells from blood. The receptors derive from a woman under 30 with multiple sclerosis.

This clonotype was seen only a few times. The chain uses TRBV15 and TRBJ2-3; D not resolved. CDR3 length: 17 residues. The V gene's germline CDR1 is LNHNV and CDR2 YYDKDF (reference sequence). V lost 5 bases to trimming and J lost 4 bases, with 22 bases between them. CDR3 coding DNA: TGTGCCACCAGCCCCCTCTCGTACACAACAGTCGCAGATACGCAGTATTTT. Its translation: CATSPLSYTTVADTQYF.

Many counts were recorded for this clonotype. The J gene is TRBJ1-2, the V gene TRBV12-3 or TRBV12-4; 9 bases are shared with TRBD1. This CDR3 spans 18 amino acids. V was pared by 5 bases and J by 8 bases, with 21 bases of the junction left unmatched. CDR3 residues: CASSPHYGGTGKELGYTF. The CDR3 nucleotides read TGTGCCAGCAGTCCCCATTATGGCGGGACAGGGAAGGAGTTGGGCTACACCTTC.

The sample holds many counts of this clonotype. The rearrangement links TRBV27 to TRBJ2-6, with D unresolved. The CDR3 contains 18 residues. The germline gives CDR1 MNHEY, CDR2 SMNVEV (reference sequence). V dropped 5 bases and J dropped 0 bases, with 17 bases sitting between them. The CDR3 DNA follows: TGTGCCAGCAGTCCATACAAAGTAGGATACTCTGGGGCCAACGTCCTGACTTTC. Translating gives CASSPYKVGYSGANVLTF.

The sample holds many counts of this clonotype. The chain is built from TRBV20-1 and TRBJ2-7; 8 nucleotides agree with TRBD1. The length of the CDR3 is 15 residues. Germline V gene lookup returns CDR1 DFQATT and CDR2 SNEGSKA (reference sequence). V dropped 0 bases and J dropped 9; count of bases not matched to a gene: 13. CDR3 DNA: TGCAGTGCTAGAGATATTCAGGGGGCAGGTCCGACGCAGTACTTC. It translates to CSARDIQGAGPTQYF.

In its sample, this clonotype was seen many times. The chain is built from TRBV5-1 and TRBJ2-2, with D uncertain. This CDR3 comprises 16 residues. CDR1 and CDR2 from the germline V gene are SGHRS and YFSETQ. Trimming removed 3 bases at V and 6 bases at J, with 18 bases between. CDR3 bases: TGCGCCAGCAGCTCGCAGTCCCAGAATCCTCCCGGGGAGCTGTTTTTT. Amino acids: CASSSQSQNPPGELFF.

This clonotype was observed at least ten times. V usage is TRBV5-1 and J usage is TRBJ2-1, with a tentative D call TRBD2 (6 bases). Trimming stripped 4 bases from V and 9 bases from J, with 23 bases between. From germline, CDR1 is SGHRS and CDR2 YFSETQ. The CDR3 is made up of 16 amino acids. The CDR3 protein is CASSQPDGRGLGEQFF. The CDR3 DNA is TGCGCCAGCAGCCAACCGGACGGGAGAGGGTTGGGTGAGCAGTTCTTC.

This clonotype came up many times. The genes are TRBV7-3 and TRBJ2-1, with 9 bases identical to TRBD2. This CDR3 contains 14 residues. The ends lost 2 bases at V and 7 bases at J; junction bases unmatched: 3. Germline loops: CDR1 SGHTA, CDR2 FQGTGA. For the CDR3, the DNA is TGTGCCAGCAGCTTAGCGGGGGGGCAGAATGAGCAGTTCTTC. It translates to CASSLAGGQNEQFF.

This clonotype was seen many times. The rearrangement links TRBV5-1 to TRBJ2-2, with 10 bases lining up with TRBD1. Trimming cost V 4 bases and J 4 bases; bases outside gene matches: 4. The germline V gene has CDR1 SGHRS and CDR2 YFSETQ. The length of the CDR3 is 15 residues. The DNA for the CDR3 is TGCGCCAGCAGCCTCGGGACAGGGGCCACCGGGGAGCTGTTTTTT. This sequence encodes CASSLGTGATGELFF.

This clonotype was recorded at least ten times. The CDR3 DNA reads as TGTGCCACCAGCAAGTACAGTGAAGAGACCCAGTACTTC. Its translation is CATSKYSEETQYF. The gene calls are TRBV15 and TRBJ2-5, with D hard to call. The germline gives CDR1 LNHNV, CDR2 YYDKDF (reference sequence). The CDR3 is made up of 13 amino acids. V was shortened by 4 bases and J by 3 bases, with 9 bases between the two germline ends.

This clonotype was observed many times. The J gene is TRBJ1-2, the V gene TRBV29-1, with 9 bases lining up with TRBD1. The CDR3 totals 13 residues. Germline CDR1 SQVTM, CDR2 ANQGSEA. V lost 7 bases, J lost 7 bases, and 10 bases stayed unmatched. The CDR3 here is CSGLSGTGSGYTF. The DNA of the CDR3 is TGCAGCGGTCTCTCTGGGACAGGGAGTGGCTACACCTTC.

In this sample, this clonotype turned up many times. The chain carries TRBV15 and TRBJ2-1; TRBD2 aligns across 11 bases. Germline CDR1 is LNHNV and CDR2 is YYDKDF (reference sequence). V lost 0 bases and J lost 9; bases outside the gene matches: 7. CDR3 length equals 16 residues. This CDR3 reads CATSRDRTSGRLEQFF. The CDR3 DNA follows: TGTGCCACCAGCAGAGATCGAACTAGCGGGAGACTTGAGCAGTTCTTC.

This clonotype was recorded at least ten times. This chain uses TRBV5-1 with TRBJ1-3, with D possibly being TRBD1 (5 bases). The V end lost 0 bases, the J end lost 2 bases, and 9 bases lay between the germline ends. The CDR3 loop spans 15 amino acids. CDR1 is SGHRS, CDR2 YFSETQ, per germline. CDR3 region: CASSLGQPTGNTIYF. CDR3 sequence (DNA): TGCGCCAGCAGCTTGGGACAGCCGACTGGAAACACCATATATTTT.

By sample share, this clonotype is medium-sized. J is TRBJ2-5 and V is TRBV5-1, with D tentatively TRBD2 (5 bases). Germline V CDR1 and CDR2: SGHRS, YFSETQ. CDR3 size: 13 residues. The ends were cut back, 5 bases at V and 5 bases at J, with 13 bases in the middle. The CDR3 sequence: CASSTLGKETQYF. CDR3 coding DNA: TGCGCCAGCAGTACCCTCGGGAAGGAGACCCAGTACTTC.

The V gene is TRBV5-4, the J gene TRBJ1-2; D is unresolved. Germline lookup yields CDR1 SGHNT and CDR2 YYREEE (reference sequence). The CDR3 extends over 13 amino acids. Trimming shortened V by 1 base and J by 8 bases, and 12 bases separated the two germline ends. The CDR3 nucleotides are TGTGCCAGCAGCTTGAGGCAGGAGGTCGGCTACACCTTC. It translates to CASSLRQEVGYTF.

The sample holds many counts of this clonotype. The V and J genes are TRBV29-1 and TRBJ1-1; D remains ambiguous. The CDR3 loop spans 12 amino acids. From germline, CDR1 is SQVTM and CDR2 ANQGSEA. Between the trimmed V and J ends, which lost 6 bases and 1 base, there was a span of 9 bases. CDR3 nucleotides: TGCAGCGTGGATAGGTGGAACACTGAAGCTTTCTTT. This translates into CSVDRWNTEAFF. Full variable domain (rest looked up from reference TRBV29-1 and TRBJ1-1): SAVISQKPSRDICQRGTSLTIQCQVDSQVTMMFWYRQQPGQSLTLIATANQGSEATYESGFVIDKFPISRPNLTFSTLTVSNMSPEDSSIYLCSVDRWNTEAFFGQGTRLTVV.

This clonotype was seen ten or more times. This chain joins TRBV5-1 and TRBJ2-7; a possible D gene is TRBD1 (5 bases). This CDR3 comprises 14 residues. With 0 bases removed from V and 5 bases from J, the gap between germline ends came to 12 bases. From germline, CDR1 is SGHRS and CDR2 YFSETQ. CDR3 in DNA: TGCGCCAGCAGCTTGGCTGGGGCCGGACACGAGCAGTACGTC. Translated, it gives CASSLAGAGHEQYV.

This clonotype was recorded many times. Here the CDR3 DNA reads TGTGCCAGCAGCTCCGGACTAGCGGCTAAAGAGACCCAGTACTTC. It is translated as CASSSGLAAKETQYF. The gene calls are TRBV7-6 and TRBJ2-5; 10 bases are a match to TRBD2. Per the germline V gene, CDR1 is SGHVS and CDR2 is FNYEAQ. The CDR3 is 15 amino acids. With V trimmed by 4 bases and J by 3 bases, 5 bases remained unmatched.

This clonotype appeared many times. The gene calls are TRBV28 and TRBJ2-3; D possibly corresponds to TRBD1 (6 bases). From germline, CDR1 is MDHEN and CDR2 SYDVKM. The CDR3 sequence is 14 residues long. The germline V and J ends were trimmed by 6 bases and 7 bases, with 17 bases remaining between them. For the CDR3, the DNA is TGTGCCAGCAGCCGACAGGTACAAGCGAATACGCAGTATTTT. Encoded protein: CASSRQVQANTQYF.

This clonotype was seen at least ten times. The chain's CDR3 is CAITRTEYNEQFF. CDR3 bases: TGTGCCATCACTAGGACAGAATACAATGAGCAGTTCTTC. V is TRBV10-3 and J is TRBJ2-1; the D gene is possibly TRBD1 (6 bases). The CDR3 is 13 residues long. The germline V and J ends were trimmed by 7 bases and 4 bases, with 11 bases remaining between them. CDR1 and CDR2 (germline): ENHRY, SYGVKD.

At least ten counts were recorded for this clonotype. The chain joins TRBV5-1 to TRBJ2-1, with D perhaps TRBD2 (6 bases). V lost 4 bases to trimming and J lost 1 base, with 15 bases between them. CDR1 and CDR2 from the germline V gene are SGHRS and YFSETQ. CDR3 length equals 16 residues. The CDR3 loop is CASSVNSGGSYNEQFF. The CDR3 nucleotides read TGCGCCAGCAGCGTCAATAGCGGTGGGTCCTACAATGAGCAGTTCTTC.

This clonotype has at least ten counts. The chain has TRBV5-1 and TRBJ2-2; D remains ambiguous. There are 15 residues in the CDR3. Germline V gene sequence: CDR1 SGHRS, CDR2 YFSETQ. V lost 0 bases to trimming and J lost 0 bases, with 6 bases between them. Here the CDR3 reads CASSLGQTNTGELFF. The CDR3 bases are TGCGCCAGCAGCTTGGGGCAGACGAACACCGGGGAGCTGTTTTTT.

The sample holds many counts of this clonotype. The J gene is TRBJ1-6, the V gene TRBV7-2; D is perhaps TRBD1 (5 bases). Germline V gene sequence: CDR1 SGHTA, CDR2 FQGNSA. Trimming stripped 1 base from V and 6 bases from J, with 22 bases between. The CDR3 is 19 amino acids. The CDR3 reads CASSLDPTVKGASNSPLHF. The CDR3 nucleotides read TGTGCCAGCAGCTTAGACCCAACCGTAAAAGGGGCCTCTAATTCACCCCTCCACTTT.

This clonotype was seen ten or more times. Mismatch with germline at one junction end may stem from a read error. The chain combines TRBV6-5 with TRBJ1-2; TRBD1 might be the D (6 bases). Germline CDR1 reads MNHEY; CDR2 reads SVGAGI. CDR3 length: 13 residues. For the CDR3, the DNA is TGTGCCAGCAGTCGGGACACTAACTATGGCTACACCTTT. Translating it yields CASSRDTNYGYTF.

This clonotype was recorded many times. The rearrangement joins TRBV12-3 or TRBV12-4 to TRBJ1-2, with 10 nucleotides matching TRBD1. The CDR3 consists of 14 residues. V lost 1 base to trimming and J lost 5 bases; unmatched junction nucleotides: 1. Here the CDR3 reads CASSLGQGAYGYTF. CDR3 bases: TGTGCCAGCAGTTTAGGACAGGGGGCATATGGCTACACCTTC.

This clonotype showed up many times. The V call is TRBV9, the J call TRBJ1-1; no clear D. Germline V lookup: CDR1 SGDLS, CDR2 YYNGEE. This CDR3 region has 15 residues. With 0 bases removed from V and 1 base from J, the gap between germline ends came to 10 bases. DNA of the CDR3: TGTGCCAGCAGCGTAGATGTTTGGGGGAACACTGAAGCTTTCTTT. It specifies CASSVDVWGNTEAFF.

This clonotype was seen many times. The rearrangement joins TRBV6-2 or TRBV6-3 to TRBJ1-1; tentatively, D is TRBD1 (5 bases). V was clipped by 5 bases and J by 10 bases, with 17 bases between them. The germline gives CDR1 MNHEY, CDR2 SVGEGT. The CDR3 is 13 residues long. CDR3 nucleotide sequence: TGTGCCAGCAGTCGAGAGACAGCGATGGGAGCTTTCTTT. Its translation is CASSRETAMGAFF.

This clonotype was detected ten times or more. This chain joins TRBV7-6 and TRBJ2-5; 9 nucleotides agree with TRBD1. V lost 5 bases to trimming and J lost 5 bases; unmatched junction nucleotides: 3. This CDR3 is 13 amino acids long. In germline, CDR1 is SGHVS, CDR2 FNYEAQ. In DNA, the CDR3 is TGTGCCAGCAGCAGACAGGGGGTTGAGACCCAGTACTTC. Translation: CASSRQGVETQYF. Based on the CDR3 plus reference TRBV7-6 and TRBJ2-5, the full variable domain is GAGVSQSPRYKVTKRGQDVALRCDPISGHVSLYWYRQALGQGPEFLTYFNYEAQQDKSGLPNDRFSAERPEGSISTLTIQRTEQRDSAMYRCASSRQGVETQYFGPGTRLLVL.

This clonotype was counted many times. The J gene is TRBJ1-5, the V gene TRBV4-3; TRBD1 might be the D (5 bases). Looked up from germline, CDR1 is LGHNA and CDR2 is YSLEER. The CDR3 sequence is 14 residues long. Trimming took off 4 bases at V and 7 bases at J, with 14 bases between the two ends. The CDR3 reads CASSREGRGQPQHF. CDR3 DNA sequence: TGCGCCAGCAGCCGGGAGGGGAGGGGACAGCCCCAGCATTTT.

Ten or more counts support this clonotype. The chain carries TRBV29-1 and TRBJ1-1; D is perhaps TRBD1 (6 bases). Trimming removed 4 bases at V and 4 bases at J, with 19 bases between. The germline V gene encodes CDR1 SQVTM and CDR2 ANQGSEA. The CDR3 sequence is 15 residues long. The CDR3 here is CSVGGGGGTGTEAFF. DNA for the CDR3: TGCAGCGTTGGTGGGGGAGGGGGGACTGGCACTGAAGCTTTCTTT.